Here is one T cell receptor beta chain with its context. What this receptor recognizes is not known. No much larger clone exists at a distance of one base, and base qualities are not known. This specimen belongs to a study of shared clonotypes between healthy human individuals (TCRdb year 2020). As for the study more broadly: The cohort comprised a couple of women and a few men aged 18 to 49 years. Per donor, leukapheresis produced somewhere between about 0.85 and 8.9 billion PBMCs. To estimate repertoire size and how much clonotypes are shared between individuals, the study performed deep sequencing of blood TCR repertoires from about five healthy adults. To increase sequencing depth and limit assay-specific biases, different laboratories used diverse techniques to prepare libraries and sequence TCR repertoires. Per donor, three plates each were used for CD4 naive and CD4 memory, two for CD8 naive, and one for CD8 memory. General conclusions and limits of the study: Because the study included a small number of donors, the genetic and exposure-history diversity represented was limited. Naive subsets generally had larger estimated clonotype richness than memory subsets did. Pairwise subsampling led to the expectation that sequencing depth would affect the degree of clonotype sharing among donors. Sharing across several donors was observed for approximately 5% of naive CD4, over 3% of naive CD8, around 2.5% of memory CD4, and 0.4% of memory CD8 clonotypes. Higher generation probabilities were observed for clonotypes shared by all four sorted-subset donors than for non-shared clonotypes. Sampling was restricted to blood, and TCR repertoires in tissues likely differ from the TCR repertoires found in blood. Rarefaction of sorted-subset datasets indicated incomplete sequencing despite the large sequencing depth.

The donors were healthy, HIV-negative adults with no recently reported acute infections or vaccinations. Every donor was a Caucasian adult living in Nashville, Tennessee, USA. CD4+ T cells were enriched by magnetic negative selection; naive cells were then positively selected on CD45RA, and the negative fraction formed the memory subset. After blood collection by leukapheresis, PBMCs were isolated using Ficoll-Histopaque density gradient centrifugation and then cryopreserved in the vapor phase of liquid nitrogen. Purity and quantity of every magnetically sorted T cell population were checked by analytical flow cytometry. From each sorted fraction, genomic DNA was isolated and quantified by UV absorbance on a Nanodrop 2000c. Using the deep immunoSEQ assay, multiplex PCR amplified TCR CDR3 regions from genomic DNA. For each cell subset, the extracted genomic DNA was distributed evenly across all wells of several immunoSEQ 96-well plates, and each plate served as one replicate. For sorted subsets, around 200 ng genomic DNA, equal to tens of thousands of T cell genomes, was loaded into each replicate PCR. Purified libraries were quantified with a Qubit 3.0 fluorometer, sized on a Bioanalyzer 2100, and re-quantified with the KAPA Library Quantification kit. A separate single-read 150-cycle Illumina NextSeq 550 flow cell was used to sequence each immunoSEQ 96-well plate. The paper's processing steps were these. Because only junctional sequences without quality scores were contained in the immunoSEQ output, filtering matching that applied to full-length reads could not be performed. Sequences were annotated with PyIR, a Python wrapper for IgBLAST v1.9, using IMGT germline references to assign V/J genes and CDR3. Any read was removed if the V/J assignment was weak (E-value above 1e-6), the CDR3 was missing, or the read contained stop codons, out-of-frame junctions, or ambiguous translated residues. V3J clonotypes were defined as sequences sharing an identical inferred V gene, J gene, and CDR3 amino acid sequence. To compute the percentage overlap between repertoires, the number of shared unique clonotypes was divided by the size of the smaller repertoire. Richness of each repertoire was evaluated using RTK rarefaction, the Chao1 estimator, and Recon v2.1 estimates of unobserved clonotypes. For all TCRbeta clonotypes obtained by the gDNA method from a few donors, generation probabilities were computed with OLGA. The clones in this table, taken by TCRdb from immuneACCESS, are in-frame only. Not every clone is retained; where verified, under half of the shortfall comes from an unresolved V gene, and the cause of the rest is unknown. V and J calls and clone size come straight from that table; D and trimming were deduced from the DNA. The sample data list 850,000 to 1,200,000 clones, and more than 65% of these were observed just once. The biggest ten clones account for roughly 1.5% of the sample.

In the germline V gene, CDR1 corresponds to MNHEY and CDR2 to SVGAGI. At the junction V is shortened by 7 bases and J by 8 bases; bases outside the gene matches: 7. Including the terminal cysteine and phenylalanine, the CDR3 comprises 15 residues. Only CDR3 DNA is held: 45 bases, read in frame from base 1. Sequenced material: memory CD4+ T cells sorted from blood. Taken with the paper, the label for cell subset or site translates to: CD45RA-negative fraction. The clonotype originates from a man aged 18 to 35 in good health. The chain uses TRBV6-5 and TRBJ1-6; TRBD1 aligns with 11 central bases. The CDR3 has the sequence CASNRMGQGDSPLHF. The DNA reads TGTGCCAGCAATAGAATGGGACAGGGGGATTCACCCCTCCACTTT.